These 15 T cell receptor beta chains share one sample of origin, sequenced in a study of T cells in Graves' hyperthyroidism and ophthalmopathy. RNA transcripts served as the template for amplifying TCR beta CDR3 regions. The TCR CDR3 was amplified in a first-round RT-PCR using the HTBI primer set. TCRdb used MiXCR to reprocess the multiplex PCR reads, holding one entry per CDR3 protein. Here the sample spans fewer than 650,000 distinct CDR3 sequences, around 13% being singletons. The sequenced sample consisted of blood. The receptors shown here come from a woman in her twenties or thirties with Graves' hyperthyroidism that later progressed to Graves' ophthalmopathy.

Worth noting for this clonotype: A much larger clone lies a single base off, so this may be a read error. CDR3 loop: CASSQPDTTNEKLFF. DNA of the CDR3: TGCGCCAGCAGCCAGCCAGATACAACTAATGAAAAACTGTTTTTT. The chain couples TRBV4-3 to TRBJ1-4; D unresolved. Germline-derived CDR1 and CDR2 are LGHNA and YSLEER. This CDR3 comprises 15 residues. V lost 3 bases and J 0 bases, leaving 8 bases between the germline ends.

The sample holds many counts of this clonotype. The chain joins TRBV30 to TRBJ2-5; 7 bases map to TRBD1. V gave up 3 bases and J gave up 5 bases; unmatched junction bases: 6. The CDR3 is 13 amino acids. Germline CDR1 reads GTSNPN; CDR2 reads SVGIG (reference sequence). CDR3: CAWRKGAVETQYF. The CDR3 bases are TGTGCCTGGAGGAAGGGGGCGGTTGAGACCCAGTACTTC. The variable domain in full, completed from reference TRBV30 and TRBJ2-5, reads SQTIHQWPATLVQPVGSPLSLECTVEGTSNPNLYWYRQAAGRGLQLLFYSVGIGQISSEVPQNLSASRPQDRQFILSSKKLLLSDSGFYLCAWRKGAVETQYFGPGTRLLVL.

The table lists this clonotype with a few counts. The rearrangement joins TRBV19 to TRBJ2-1; weak D call: TRBD1 (6 bases). V lost 4 bases to trimming and J lost 8 bases, with 12 bases between them. The germline V gene has CDR1 LNHDA and CDR2 SQIVND (reference sequence). The CDR3 runs to 13 residues. CDR3 nucleotide sequence: TGTGCCAGTAGTAACAGGGCTCGGGATGAGCAGTTCTTC. Amino acid sequence: CASSNRARDEQFF.

This clonotype was detected ten times or more. The chain has TRBV7-2 and TRBJ2-1; 7 bases are shared with TRBD2. Looked up from germline, CDR1 is SGHTA and CDR2 is FQGNSA. The CDR3 has 15 amino acids. Losses at the gene ends were 4 bases for V and 10 bases for J; bases not matched to a gene: 13. CDR3 DNA sequence: TGTGCCAGCAGCTCCCCTGGGAGGGCCCCAAAGGAGCAGTTCTTC. Its protein is CASSSPGRAPKEQFF. The full variable domain, rest sourced from reference TRBV7-2 and TRBJ2-1, is GAGVSQSPSNKVTEKGKDVELRCDPISGHTALYWYRQSLGQGLEFLIYFQGNSAPDKSGLPSDRFSAERTGGSVSTLTIQRTQQEDSAVYLCASSSPGRAPKEQFFGPGTRLTVL.

The chain couples TRBV6-5 to TRBJ2-7, with 8 bases lining up with TRBD1. Losses at the gene ends were 6 bases for V and 6 bases for J; bases not matched to a gene: 13. Germline values: CDR1 MNHEY, CDR2 SVGAGI. The CDR3 has 15 residues. The CDR3, as DNA: TGTGCCAGCAGATCTCGACGGGACAGGACCTCCGAGCAGTACTTC. Translation gives CASRSRRDRTSEQYF.

This clonotype has at least ten counts. The chain joins TRBV2 to TRBJ2-3, with unresolved D. Between the trimmed V and J ends, which lost 6 bases and 5 bases, there was a span of 24 bases. From germline, CDR1 is SNHLY and CDR2 FYNNEI. The CDR3 spans 17 residues. This CDR3 reads CASSPSTYNNREDTQYF. The CDR3 DNA reads TGTGCCAGCAGCCCCTCCACTTACAATAATCGAGAAGATACGCAGTATTTT.

This clonotype was picked up many times. The genes are TRBV19 and TRBJ1-1; 9 nucleotides match TRBD1. V was pared by 5 bases and J by 3 bases, with 10 bases of the junction left unmatched. This CDR3 comprises 16 residues. Germline V gives CDR1 LNHDA, CDR2 SQIVND (reference sequence). CDR3 protein: CASSSMDRGEDTEAFF. In DNA, the CDR3 is TGTGCCAGTAGTTCTATGGACAGGGGCGAGGACACTGAAGCTTTCTTT.

In this sample, this clonotype turned up a few times. This chain uses TRBV20-1 with TRBJ2-3; TRBD2 agrees at 9 bases. The germline gives CDR1 DFQATT, CDR2 SNEGSKA (reference sequence). Unmatched junction bases numbered 7, after V lost 7 bases and J lost 2 bases. The CDR3 has 14 residues. CDR3 sequence: CSGPAGGFTDTQYF. In DNA form, the CDR3 reads TGCAGTGGACCAGCGGGAGGCTTCACAGATACGCAGTATTTT.

This clonotype was observed a few times. The chain employs TRBV10-3 and TRBJ2-7; D remains unclear. The CDR3 runs to 13 residues. Per germline, CDR1 ENHRY and CDR2 SYGVKD. V lost 8 bases and J 5 bases, leaving 16 bases between the germline ends. The CDR3 here is CAIQAASLHEQYF. The CDR3, as DNA: TGTGCCATCCAGGCGGCTAGTCTCCACGAGCAGTACTTC.

This clonotype showed up many times. The rearrangement links TRBV12-3 or TRBV12-4 to TRBJ1-2; TRBD1 agrees at 11 bases. CDR3 size: 14 residues. J was trimmed by 8 bases and V by 3 bases; bases with no gene match: 5. The chain's CDR3 is CASSFGQGALGYTF. The CDR3 nucleotides read TGTGCCAGCAGTTTCGGACAGGGGGCCCTCGGCTACACCTTC.

This clonotype was recorded many times. The chain has TRBV12-5 and TRBJ2-3, with TRBD2 as a possible D gene (5 bases). The length of the CDR3 is 16 residues. V was pared by 2 bases and J by 7 bases, with 19 bases between. CDR1 and CDR2 from the germline V gene are LGHNT and FRNRAP. DNA of the CDR3: TGTGCTAGTGGTTTGAGGTCAGCGGATCCACAGAATACGCAGTATTTT. This sequence encodes CASGLRSADPQNTQYF.

In this sample, this clonotype turned up many times. CDR3 amino acids: CASSLTTSSGNTIYF. CDR3 nucleotides: TGTGCCAGTAGTTTGACGACGAGCTCTGGAAACACCATATATTTT. The chain has TRBV19 and TRBJ1-3; D gene ambiguous. The germline V and J ends were trimmed by 5 bases and 0 bases, with 11 bases remaining between them. Germline V gives CDR1 LNHDA, CDR2 SQIVND (reference sequence). This CDR3 comprises 15 residues.

In its sample, this clonotype was seen a few times. One base away lies a much larger clone, so this may be a sequencing read error. This rearrangement joins TRBV20-1 to TRBJ2-1; TRBD1 aligns across 8 bases. CDR1 DFQATT and CDR2 SNEGSKA come from the germline V gene (reference sequence). With 5 bases clipped from V and 12 bases from J, the junction kept 9 bases outside the gene matches. The CDR3 is 12 amino acids. Here the CDR3 DNA reads TGCAGTGCTGTAGGACAGGGAATGGGGCAGTTCTTC. It yields the protein CSAVGQGMGQFF.

The CDR3 coding sequence is TGTGCCAGTAGTATTTCGGGCGAGTCGGTCGAGCAGTACTTC. This sequence encodes CASSISGESVEQYF. The chain combines TRBV19 with TRBJ2-7; no reliable D call. The CDR3 has 14 residues. Per germline, CDR1 LNHDA and CDR2 SQIVND (reference sequence). The germline V and J ends were trimmed by 3 bases and 6 bases, with 15 bases remaining between them.

V is TRBV20-1 and J is TRBJ2-1; 12 bases line up with TRBD2. This CDR3 region has 14 residues. The germline V gene encodes CDR1 DFQATT and CDR2 SNEGSKA (reference sequence). V lost 2 bases, J lost 7 bases, and 3 bases stayed unmatched. CDR3 DNA: TGCAGTGCTAGACTAGCGGGAGGGCAAAATGAGCAGTTCTTC. Its protein product is CSARLAGGQNEQFF.